This is a list of T cell receptor beta chains from one sample in a study of human T cells and chemical hapten exposure. A single record per CDR3 protein comes from TCRdb applying MiXCR to the RACE reads. The table shows 300,000 to 450,000 distinct CDR3 sequences, with approximately 5.1% occurring only once. The sequenced sample was whole blood, obtained in connection with sensitization to the hapten diphenylcyclopropenone (DPC). These receptor sequences come from a woman aged 50 to 60 with alopecia areata. Some clones in this sample may be carry-over from other donors' samples. The CDR3 runs from the conserved cysteine through the conserved F or W. A D gene is named only where the DNA matches it firmly. Clone size is stated in some rows and not others, as once, few, many or a class when expanded.

j_call | clone_size | d_call | v_call | cdr3_aa | cdr3_nt
TRBJ2-2 | few | TRBD2 | TRBV27 | CASSLLGLSPGELFF | TGTGCCAGCAGTTTACTGGGACTAAGCCCCGGGGAGCTGTTTTTT
TRBJ2-1 | few | . | TRBV20-1 | CSARELGGGNEQFF | TGCAGTGCTAGAGAACTAGGGGGTGGCAATGAGCAGTTCTTC
TRBJ1-5 | few | . | TRBV12-3/TRBV12-4 | CASSLAMTDTNQPQHF | TGTGCCAGCAGTTTAGCAATGACAGACACCAATCAGCCCCAGCATTTT
TRBJ2-5 | many | . | TRBV6-5 | CASSFRVSYQETQYF | TGTGCCAGCAGTTTCCGCGTATCGTACCAAGAGACCCAGTACTTC
TRBJ2-5 | few | . | TRBV6-5 | CASSDSLGKTQYF | TGTGCCAGCAGCGACAGTTTAGGGAAAACCCAGTACTTC
TRBJ1-1 | few | TRBD1 | TRBV10-3 | CAISDSTGGTEAFF | TGTGCCATCAGTGACTCCACAGGGGGGACTGAAGCTTTCTTT
TRBJ2-1 | few | . | TRBV5-1 | CASSLEASAYNEQFF | TGCGCCAGCAGCTTGGAAGCTAGCGCTTACAATGAGCAGTTCTTC
TRBJ1-6 | . | TRBD1 | TRBV2 | CASSEPGQDNSPLHF | TGTGCCAGCAGCGAACCGGGACAGGATAATTCACCCCTCCACTTT
TRBJ1-2 | many | . | TRBV2 | CASIPERRDPYTF | TGTGCCAGCATCCCGGAGAGGAGGGATCCTTACACCTTC
TRBJ2-4 | many | TRBD1 | TRBV7-9 | CASSLDGTGVYF | TGTGCCAGCAGCTTAGACGGGACAGGGGTGTACTTC
TRBJ2-3 | few | . | TRBV10-3 | CAISDPDYPDTQYF | TGTGCCATCAGTGACCCGGACTATCCAGATACGCAGTATTTT
TRBJ2-7 | few | TRBD2 | TRBV12-3/TRBV12-4 | CASSPPSGSQYF | TGTGCCAGCAGCCCACCTAGCGGGAGTCAGTACTTC
TRBJ2-3 | many | TRBD2 | TRBV25-1 | CASTVSGTSTDTQYF | TGTGCCAGCACCGTTAGCGGGACAAGCACAGATACGCAGTATTTT
TRBJ2-5 | few | . | TRBV27 | CASSSNPQGPQETQYF | TGTGCCAGCAGCTCCAACCCACAGGGTCCCCAAGAGACCCAGTACTTC
TRBJ2-3 | . | . | TRBV29-1 | CSVESQGTSTDTQYF | TGCAGCGTGGAGAGCCAGGGGACTAGCACAGATACGCAGTATTTT
TRBJ2-1 | many | TRBD2 | TRBV24-1 | CATSDGGLAGDEQFF | TGTGCCACCAGTGATGGGGGACTAGCGGGAGATGAGCAGTTCTTC
TRBJ1-6 | many | . | TRBV4-2 | CASSQGPGENNSPLHF | TGTGCCAGCAGCCAAGGTCCAGGGGAAAACAATTCACCCCTCCACTTT
TRBJ1-2 | . | . | TRBV5-1 | CASSLNPARGYTF | TGCGCCAGCAGCTTGAACCCAGCGAGAGGCTACACCTTC
TRBJ2-3 | many | TRBD2 | TRBV11-2 | CASSLEGGASGRASFITDTQYF | TGTGCCAGCAGCTTAGAAGGGGGGGCTAGCGGGAGGGCCTCATTTATCACAGATACGCAGTATTTT
TRBJ2-5 | many | TRBD2 | TRBV6-2/TRBV6-3 | CASSSGLAVLETQYF | TGTGCCAGCAGTAGTGGACTAGCTGTACTAGAGACCCAGTACTTC
TRBJ2-5 | . | . | TRBV29-1 | CSVNRAGSETQYF | TGCAGCGTGAATAGGGCAGGGAGTGAGACCCAGTACTTC
TRBJ2-1 | many | TRBD2 | TRBV5-1 | CASSPLAEEYNEQFF | TGCGCCAGCAGTCCCCTAGCGGAAGAATACAATGAGCAGTTCTTC
TRBJ2-7 | . | . | TRBV11-2 | CASSSAAGKYEQYF | TGTGCCAGCAGTTCAGCTGCCGGGAAATACGAGCAGTACTTC
TRBJ2-7 | many | TRBD2 | TRBV6-2/TRBV6-3 | CASSYRREEYEQYF | TGTGCCAGCAGTTACAGGCGGGAGGAATACGAGCAGTACTTC
TRBJ2-3 | . | . | TRBV6-1 | CASSRGESSTDTQYF | TGTGCCAGCAGTCGAGGGGAGTCGAGCACAGATACGCAGTATTTT
TRBJ2-2 | many | . | TRBV12-3/TRBV12-4 | CASTLRGSLGGELFF | TGTGCCAGCACCCTGCGGGGCAGCCTGGGCGGGGAGCTGTTTTTT
TRBJ1-4 | . | . | TRBV19 | CASSGTSTNEKLFF | TGTGCCAGTAGTGGAACTTCAACTAATGAAAAACTGTTTTTT
TRBJ1-5 | many | . | TRBV20-1 | CSAIGYSNQPQHF | TGCAGTGCTATAGGGTATAGCAATCAGCCCCAGCATTTT
TRBJ2-2 | few | . | TRBV6-2/TRBV6-3 | CASSYSLLALHGELFF | TGTGCCAGCAGTTACTCGTTGCTAGCTCTACACGGGGAGCTGTTTTTT
TRBJ2-3 | many | . | TRBV10-3 | CAISGEAGRGTTDTQYF | TGTGCCATCAGTGGGGAGGCAGGGCGAGGGACTACAGATACGCAGTATTTT
TRBJ2-1 | . | . | TRBV5-4 | CASSPLERSYNEQFF | TGTGCCAGCAGCCCCCTCGAGCGGTCCTACAATGAGCAGTTCTTC
TRBJ1-2 | many | TRBD1 | TRBV15 | CATSDRVNYGYTF | TGTGCCACCAGCGACAGGGTAAACTATGGCTACACCTTC
TRBJ2-3 | . | TRBD2 | TRBV20-1 | CSASTSGGSGTQYF | TGCAGTGCCTCGACTAGCGGGGGGTCGGGTACGCAGTATTTT
TRBJ1-2 | . | . | TRBV5-4 | CASSGDSYDTMSYTF | TGTGCCAGCAGCGGAGACAGTTACGATACTATGAGCTACACCTTC
TRBJ2-5 | many | TRBD2 | TRBV20-1 | CSARDSGVYQETQYF | TGCAGTGCTAGGGATAGCGGGGTGTACCAAGAGACCCAGTACTTC
TRBJ2-7 | many | . | TRBV12-3/TRBV12-4 | CASSLLGSYEQYF | TGTGCCAGCAGTTTACTTGGGTCCTACGAGCAGTACTTC
TRBJ2-3 | many | . | TRBV27 | CASSPPVGTDTQYF | TGTGCCAGCAGTCCCCCTGTGGGGACAGATACGCAGTATTTT
TRBJ2-3 | many | TRBD2 | TRBV7-2 | CASSPGLAGANTQYF | TGTGCCAGCAGCCCCGGACTAGCGGGAGCGAATACGCAGTATTTT
TRBJ2-1 | . | . | TRBV29-1 | CSVEFEGHPLPRQFF | TGCAGCGTTGAATTTGAGGGACACCCGCTCCCACGGCAGTTCTTC
TRBJ1-5 | few | . | TRBV6-1 | CASSDLDVQPQHF | TGTGCCAGCAGTGACTTGGACGTTCAGCCCCAGCATTTT
TRBJ1-1 | many | . | TRBV18 | CASSPGGANTEAFF | TGTGCCAGCTCACCGGGAGGGGCGAACACTGAAGCTTTCTTT
TRBJ1-5 | . | . | TRBV12-3/TRBV12-4 | CASTQDVQPQHF | TGTGCCAGCACTCAGGACGTTCAGCCCCAGCATTTT
TRBJ2-3 | few | . | TRBV6-1 | CASSEATEADTQYF | TGTGCCAGCAGTGAGGCCACCGAGGCAGATACGCAGTATTTT
TRBJ2-2 | many | . | TRBV7-2 | CASSLRVGRNTGELFF | TGTGCCAGCAGCTTAAGGGTCGGAAGGAACACCGGGGAGCTGTTTTTT
TRBJ1-3 | few | TRBD1 | TRBV6-6 | CASSYRGQGANSGNTIYF | TGTGCCAGCAGTTACAGGGGACAGGGGGCAAACTCTGGAAACACCATATATTTT
TRBJ2-5 | . | . | TRBV7-9 | CASSLPGQFSETQYF | TGTGCCAGCAGCTTACCCGGACAGTTTTCGGAGACCCAGTACTTC
TRBJ2-4 | many | . | TRBV6-2/TRBV6-3 | CASMNIQQGLAKNIQYF | TGTGCCAGTATGAACATACAGCAGGGCCTAGCCAAAAACATTCAGTACTTC
TRBJ1-2 | many | . | TRBV27 | CASSIGVDYGYTF | TGTGCCAGCAGCATTGGTGTTGACTATGGCTACACCTTC
TRBJ1-1 | few | . | TRBV6-5 | CASRSGQILNTEAFF | TGTGCCAGCAGATCTGGACAGATTTTGAACACTGAAGCTTTCTTT
TRBJ2-2 | many | TRBD1 | TRBV6-5 | CASSTTGTGSTGELFF | TGTGCCAGCAGTACCACCGGGACAGGGAGCACCGGGGAGCTGTTTTTT
TRBJ2-3 | . | . | TRBV6-1 | CASSEEPTGYQWDTQYF | TGTGCCAGCAGTGAAGAGCCGACAGGTTATCAGTGGGATACGCAGTATTTT
TRBJ2-1 | many | TRBD2 | TRBV12-5 | CASGLPRAGGFDNEQFF | TGTGCTAGTGGTTTGCCCAGAGCGGGGGGTTTTGACAATGAGCAGTTCTTC
TRBJ2-1 | few | TRBD2 | TRBV24-1 | CATSRTGTSGYNEQFF | TGTGCCACCAGCCGTACCGGGACTAGCGGCTACAATGAGCAGTTCTTC
TRBJ1-5 | few | . | TRBV6-2/TRBV6-3 | CASLEQGRNQPQHF | TGTGCCAGCCTGGAACAGGGAAGGAACCAGCCCCAGCATTTT